The present TCR beta chain was sequenced within a study of blood T cell repertoires in COVID-19. Profiling relied on immunoSEQ multiplex PCR, and the TCRdb table lists in-frame clones only, not all of them. The repertoire holds approximately 230,000 clones, with around 90% as singletons. The germline V and J ends were trimmed by 6 bases and 1 base, with 10 bases remaining between them. The CDR3 is made up of 15 amino acids. The V gene's germline CDR1 is SNHLY and CDR2 FYNNEI. Source material: PBMCs or T cells enriched from blood (not recorded which). This rearrangement joins TRBV2 to TRBJ1-6; D ambiguous. The sequence came from a woman aged 50 to 60 with acute COVID-19. The CDR3 bases are TGTGCCAGCAGCCCCCGGGGATCCTATAATTCACCCCTCCACTTT. It specifies CASSPRGSYNSPLHF.